Listed below are T cell receptor beta chains from one sample, sequenced in a study of T-cell memory formation after mild COVID-19. TCRdb re-called the 5' RACE reads with MiXCR, one entry per CDR3 protein. The sample includes a few hundred thousand distinct CDR3 sequences, 28% of them seen just once. Sequenced sample: PBMCs or a T cell subset sorted from them (not recorded which). These receptors all come from an adult woman who had mild COVID-19 (a few samples of this study predate the infection). Cell type and time point are not known. The CDR3 runs from the conserved cysteine through the conserved F or W. Size is omitted from some rows. Given values are once, few, many or a class for expanded clones.

j_gene | abundance | v_gene | len | CDR3aa
TRBJ2-2 | . | TRBV11-3 | 14 | CASSFDRDTGELFF
TRBJ2-2 | many | TRBV11-2 | 15 | CASSLVRGRTGELFF
TRBJ1-3 | . | TRBV5-1 | 15 | CASSPGQGSGNTIYF
TRBJ1-4 | many | TRBV29-1 | 14 | CSVDSGGKNEKLFF
TRBJ2-1 | . | TRBV9 | 13 | CASGDGSRNEQFF
TRBJ2-1 | few | TRBV4-3 | 16 | CASSQGYPGFYNEQFF
TRBJ2-2 | . | TRBV20-1 | 14 | CSARSGTTAGELFF
TRBJ2-7 | . | TRBV20-1 | 16 | CSARLAGGTWRYEQYF
TRBJ2-2 | few | TRBV20-1 | 15 | CSARLAGTNTGELFF
TRBJ2-5 | few | TRBV20-1 | 15 | CSARGGRVLKETQYF
TRBJ2-3 | few | TRBV23-1 | 16 | CASSRISVNSTDTQYF
TRBJ2-3 | few | TRBV20-1 | 18 | CSARVYLGGPRKEDTQYF
TRBJ2-2 | . | TRBV28 | 12 | CATTREAGELFF
TRBJ2-1 | many | TRBV7-9 | 12 | CASSLGVNEQFF
TRBJ2-7 | . | TRBV7-9 | 19 | CASSLNRGSGRKSTYEQYF
TRBJ2-3 | . | TRBV7-2 | 15 | CASSLLGQGADTQYF
TRBJ2-7 | . | TRBV10-3 | 17 | CAISEPRGLAASYEQYF
TRBJ2-7 | . | TRBV7-2 | 15 | CASSQTPGLGYEQYF
TRBJ2-1 | few | TRBV5-1 | 23 | CASSLSETSGGEMQTLAYNEQFF
TRBJ2-1 | . | TRBV28 | 14 | CASAGGARGNEQFF
TRBJ2-5 | few | TRBV5-1 | 11 | CASRLQETQYF
TRBJ2-4 | . | TRBV7-3 | 15 | CASSFLQGAENIQYF
TRBJ2-2 | few | TRBV20-1 | 14 | CSARGDRHTGELFF
TRBJ2-3 | once | TRBV15 | 12 | CATSSQTDTQYF
TRBJ1-2 | . | TRBV12-3/TRBV12-4 | 14 | CASRLQGATYGYTF
TRBJ1-2 | . | TRBV5-1 | 14 | CASSLGQAAYGYTF
TRBJ2-3 | few | TRBV24-1 | 15 | CATSEREIRADTQYF
TRBJ1-4 | . | TRBV7-2 | 16 | CASSSRGGRTNEKLFF
TRBJ1-5 | . | TRBV20-1 | 13 | CSAATGVNQPQHF
TRBJ2-3 | . | TRBV6-5 | 13 | CASSWDYTDTQYF
TRBJ2-3 | few | TRBV12-3/TRBV12-4 | 14 | CASSQRDGTDTQYF
TRBJ1-2 | . | TRBV20-1 | 16 | CSARDGSVEGPYGYTF
TRBJ2-7 | few | TRBV5-1 | 14 | CASSLDRGNNEQYF
TRBJ1-3 | . | TRBV5-6 | 14 | CASSLGQSGNTIYF
TRBJ2-1 | . | TRBV29-1 | 10 | CSVEGNEQFF
TRBJ2-7 | few | TRBV7-9 | 16 | CASSLSLTLADYEQYF
TRBJ1-5 | few | TRBV7-9 | 13 | CASSLGAYQPQHF
TRBJ2-3 | few | TRBV20-1 | 12 | CSEGDRADTQYF
TRBJ1-1 | . | TRBV30 | 13 | CAWSRTGYTEAFF
TRBJ2-2 | once | TRBV11-2 | 16 | CASSFGLAGVSGELFF
TRBJ1-2 | . | TRBV7-9 | 16 | CASSPTFRQKHYGYTF
TRBJ2-7 | . | TRBV30 | 14 | CAWKKAGASYEQYF
TRBJ2-1 | few | TRBV5-1 | 14 | CASSPGVTYNEQFF
TRBJ1-1 | . | TRBV7-3 | 16 | CASSPQGPPANTEAFF
TRBJ2-7 | . | TRBV29-1 | 16 | CSVTRGGAGGYSEQYF
TRBJ1-2 | . | TRBV5-1 | 15 | CASSQQGLTTYGYTF
TRBJ2-7 | . | TRBV29-1 | 12 | CSVEDGNYEQYF
TRBJ2-1 | . | TRBV3-1 | 17 | CASSHTFPDTVNDEQFF
TRBJ2-4 | . | TRBV4-1 | 19 | CASSPTPGGGGLAKNIQYF
TRBJ2-7 | many | TRBV7-9 | 13 | CASSLSGTYEQYF
TRBJ2-2 | few | TRBV5-5 | 15 | CASSYRTGGTGELFF
TRBJ1-3 | . | TRBV7-9 | 15 | CASSQLDSFGNTIYF
TRBJ1-3 | . | TRBV4-3 | 14 | CASSPSRAGNTIYF
TRBJ2-2 | few | TRBV3-1 | 16 | CASSQGPGGPTGELFF
TRBJ2-5 | . | TRBV7-6 | 17 | CASSLWASGGAGETQYF
TRBJ2-1 | . | TRBV24-1 | 16 | CATSGPWGQGANEQFF
TRBJ2-7 | . | TRBV20-1 | 16 | CSARDLGGADSYEQYF
TRBJ2-7 | few | TRBV4-3 | 15 | CASSWTGTGSYEQYF
TRBJ2-7 | . | TRBV7-9 | 16 | CASSGSSGRAYNEQYF
TRBJ2-7 | many | TRBV12-3/TRBV12-4 | 14 | CASSSTDGSYEQYF